These 19 T cell receptor beta chains were sequenced from one sample in a study of T cells expressing NK-cell markers. No DNA is given; TCRdb re-called the 5' RACE reads and lists each CDR3 protein once. The clone table shows 550,000 to 600,000 distinct CDR3 sequences, with the ten largest holding 3.5% to 4.5%. The sequenced material came from blood T cells: a sorted CD56 or NKG2C T cell subset, CD4+ or CD8+ T cells, or bulk PBMC T cells (not recorded which). The receptors derive from a man aged 18-30 years in good health.

This chain links TRBV12-3 or TRBV12-4 with TRBJ1-1; TCRdb lists TRBD1, though no DNA is available to test this call. CDR3 length: 15 amino acids. CDR3 sequence: CASSPSGRMNTEAFF.

The chain uses TRBV6-5 and TRBJ1-2; TCRdb's D call of TRBD1 is untestable without DNA. The CDR3 sequence is 16 residues long. CDR1 and CDR2 (germline): MNHEY, SVGAGI. Here the CDR3 reads CASSTGPGPPNYGYTF.

The chain employs TRBV12-3 or TRBV12-4 and TRBJ2-1; there is no DNA to check the TCRdb D call of TRBD2. The length of the CDR3 is 13 residues. CDR3 protein: CASSPTSGREQFF.

The V gene is TRBV5-1, the J gene TRBJ2-5; the TCRdb D gene call, TRBD2, has no DNA to confirm it. CDR3 length equals 15 residues. Germline values: CDR1 SGHRS, CDR2 YFSETQ. CDR3 residues: CASSISGSSPETQYF.

The rearrangement joins TRBV20-1 to TRBJ2-2; TCRdb indicates TRBD1, and absent DNA this call remains unverified. CDR3 length: 15 residues. CDR1 is DFQATT, CDR2 SNEGSKA, per germline (reference sequence). The CDR3 reads CSARRDRGGAGELFF.

This chain joins TRBV12-3 or TRBV12-4 and TRBJ2-3; checking the TCRdb D call of TRBD1 is not possible without DNA. This CDR3 spans 12 amino acids. The CDR3 sequence is CASSPGHRTQYF.

The genes are TRBV12-3 or TRBV12-4 and TRBJ2-2; TCRdb returns TRBD2, unconfirmable since there is no DNA. This CDR3 region has 15 residues. CDR3 sequence: CASSGLAGGVGELFF.

V and J are TRBV10-3 and TRBJ2-3; TCRdb selects TRBD1, and the lack of DNA leaves this call unchecked. Germline-derived CDR1 and CDR2 are ENHRY and SYGVKD. CDR3 length: 16 amino acids. CDR3 residues: CAISESEGGGTDTQYF.

The chain combines TRBV12-5 with TRBJ2-5; without DNA, the TCRdb call of TRBD1 cannot be checked. CDR1 LGHNT and CDR2 FRNRAP come from the germline V gene. This CDR3 region has 13 residues. CDR3 amino acids: CASGQGAPHRVYF.

The chain couples TRBV5-1 to TRBJ2-2; checking the TCRdb D call of TRBD2 is not possible without DNA. The germline V gene has CDR1 SGHRS and CDR2 YFSETQ. The CDR3 totals 16 residues. The CDR3: CASSSTGLAGGGELFF.

V is TRBV24-1 and J is TRBJ2-5; TCRdb indicates TRBD1, and absent DNA this call remains unverified. Germline CDR1 and CDR2: KGHDR and SFDVKD. This CDR3 is built from 16 residues. The CDR3 loop reads CATSDSGTGREETQYF.

The V gene is TRBV27, the J gene TRBJ2-4; with no DNA, the TCRdb D assignment of TRBD2 cannot be verified. This CDR3 is 18 amino acids long. The germline CDR1 and CDR2 sequences are MNHEY and SMNVEV (reference sequence). This CDR3 reads CASRREAGTSLVKNIQYF.

The rearrangement uses TRBV20-1 and TRBJ2-1; TCRdb's assignment of TRBD2 cannot be checked, as there is no DNA. Germline lookup yields CDR1 DFQATT and CDR2 SNEGSKA (reference sequence). The CDR3 contains 19 residues. The CDR3 region is CSAKAVLAGGPAGSGEQFF.

V gene TRBV29-1 combines with J gene TRBJ2-3; without DNA, the TCRdb call of TRBD2 cannot be checked. Germline V gene lookup returns CDR1 SQVTM and CDR2 ANQGSEA. The CDR3 length is 13 residues. Here the CDR3 reads CSVRGGTSSTQYF.

The chain is built from TRBV4-3 and TRBJ2-1; lacking DNA, the TRBD2 call made by TCRdb goes unchecked. CDR1 LGHNA and CDR2 YSLEER come from the germline V gene. The CDR3 has 18 amino acids. Here the CDR3 reads CASSSREMGGPSHNEQFF.

The genes are TRBV27 and TRBJ2-1; TCRdb's assignment of TRBD2 cannot be checked, as there is no DNA. Germline lookup yields CDR1 MNHEY and CDR2 SMNVEV (reference sequence). The CDR3 contains 18 residues. CDR3 amino acids: CASSPGLAGVPIYNEQFF.

This chain joins TRBV21-1 and TRBJ2-5; without DNA, the TCRdb call of TRBD1 cannot be checked. TRBV21-1 is classified as a pseudogene. The CDR3 is made up of 17 amino acids. The CDR3 reads CASSKGGTGNPAETQYF.

The chain employs TRBV2 and TRBJ2-2; as DNA is missing, the TRBD2 call by TCRdb cannot be tested. The V gene's germline CDR1 is SNHLY and CDR2 FYNNEI. CDR3 length: 15 residues. CDR3 sequence reads: CATLGLAGGTGELFF.

CDR3 protein: CAWSTGASGANVLTF. The rearrangement uses TRBV30 and TRBJ2-6. In germline, CDR1 is GTSNPN, CDR2 SVGIG (reference sequence). This CDR3 is built from 15 residues.